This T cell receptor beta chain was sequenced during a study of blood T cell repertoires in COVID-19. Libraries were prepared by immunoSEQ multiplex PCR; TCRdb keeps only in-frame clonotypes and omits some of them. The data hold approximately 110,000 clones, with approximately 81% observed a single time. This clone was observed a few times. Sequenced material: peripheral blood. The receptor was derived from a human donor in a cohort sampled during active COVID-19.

In DNA, the CDR3 is TGTGCCAGCAGCGTCGACAGGAGCTCCTACGAGCAGTACTTC. Translation: CASSVDRSSYEQYF. This rearrangement joins TRBV7-2 to TRBJ2-7; TRBD1 is a possible D gene (6 bases). V lost 5 bases and J lost 0, with 11 bases in between. The CDR3 consists of 14 residues. The germline gives CDR1 SGHTA, CDR2 FQGNSA.